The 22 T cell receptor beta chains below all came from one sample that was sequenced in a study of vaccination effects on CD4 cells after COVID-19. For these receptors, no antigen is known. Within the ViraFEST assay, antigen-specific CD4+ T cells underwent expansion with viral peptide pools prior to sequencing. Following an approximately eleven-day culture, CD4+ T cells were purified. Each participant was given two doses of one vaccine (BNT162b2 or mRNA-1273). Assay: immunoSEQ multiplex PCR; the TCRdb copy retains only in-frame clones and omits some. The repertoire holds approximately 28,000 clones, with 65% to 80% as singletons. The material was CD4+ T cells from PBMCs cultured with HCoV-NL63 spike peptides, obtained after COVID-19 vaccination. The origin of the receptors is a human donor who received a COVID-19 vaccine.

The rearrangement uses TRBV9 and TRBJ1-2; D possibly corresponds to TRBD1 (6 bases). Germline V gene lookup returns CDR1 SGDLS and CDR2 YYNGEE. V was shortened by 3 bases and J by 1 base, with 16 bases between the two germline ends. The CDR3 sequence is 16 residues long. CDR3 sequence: CASSDPGTTLNYGYTF. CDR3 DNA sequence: TGTGCCAGCAGCGACCCCGGGACAACACTTAACTATGGCTACACCTTC.

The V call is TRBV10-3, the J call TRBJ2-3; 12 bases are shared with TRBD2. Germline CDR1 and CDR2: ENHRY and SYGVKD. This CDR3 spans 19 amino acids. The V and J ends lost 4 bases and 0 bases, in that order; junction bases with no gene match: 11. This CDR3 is CAISVTSGGSSSSTDTQYF. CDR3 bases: TGTGCCATCAGTGTAACTAGCGGGGGGTCTAGCTCTAGCACAGATACGCAGTATTTT.

CDR3 loop: CASSPTGSHEQYF. The DNA of the CDR3 is TGTGCCAGCAGCCCGACAGGCAGCCACGAGCAGTACTTC. The J gene is TRBJ2-7, the V gene TRBV3-1 (or the pseudogene TRBV3-2); a possible D gene is TRBD1 (6 bases). The CDR3 runs to 13 residues. V was cut by 4 bases and J by 5 bases, with 12 bases left in between. Germline lookup yields CDR1 LGHDT and CDR2 YNNKEL (reference sequence).

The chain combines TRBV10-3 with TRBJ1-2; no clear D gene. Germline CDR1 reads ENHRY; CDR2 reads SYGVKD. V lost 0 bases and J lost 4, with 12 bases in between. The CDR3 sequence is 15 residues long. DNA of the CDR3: TGTGCCATCAGTGAGTCGAATCCAGCCCGCTATGGCTACACCTTC. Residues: CAISESNPARYGYTF.

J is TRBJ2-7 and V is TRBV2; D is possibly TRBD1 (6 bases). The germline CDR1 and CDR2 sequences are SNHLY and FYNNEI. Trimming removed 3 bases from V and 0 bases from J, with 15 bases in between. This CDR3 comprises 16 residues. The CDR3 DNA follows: TGTGCCAGCAGTGACCCCGGGGCGGACAGCTCCTACGAGCAGTACTTC. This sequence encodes CASSDPGADSSYEQYF.

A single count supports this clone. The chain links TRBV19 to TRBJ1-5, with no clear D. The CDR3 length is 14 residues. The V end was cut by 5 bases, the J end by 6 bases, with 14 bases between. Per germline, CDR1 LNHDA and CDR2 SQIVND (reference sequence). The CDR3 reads CASSGSGQGQPQHF. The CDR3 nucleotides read TGTGCCAGTAGTGGTTCCGGGCAAGGTCAGCCCCAGCATTTT.

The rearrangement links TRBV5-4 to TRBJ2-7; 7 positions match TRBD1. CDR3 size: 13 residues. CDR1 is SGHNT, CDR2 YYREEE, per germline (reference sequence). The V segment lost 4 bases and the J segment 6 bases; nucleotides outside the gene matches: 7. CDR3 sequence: CASSTRQGGEQYF. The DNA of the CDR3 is TGTGCCAGCAGCACCCGACAGGGCGGCGAGCAGTACTTC.

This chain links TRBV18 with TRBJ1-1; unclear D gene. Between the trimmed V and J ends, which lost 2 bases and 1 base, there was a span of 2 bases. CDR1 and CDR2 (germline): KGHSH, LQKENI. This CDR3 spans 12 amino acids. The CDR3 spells CASSPANTEAFF. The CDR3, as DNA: TGTGCCAGCTCACCAGCGAACACTGAAGCTTTCTTT.

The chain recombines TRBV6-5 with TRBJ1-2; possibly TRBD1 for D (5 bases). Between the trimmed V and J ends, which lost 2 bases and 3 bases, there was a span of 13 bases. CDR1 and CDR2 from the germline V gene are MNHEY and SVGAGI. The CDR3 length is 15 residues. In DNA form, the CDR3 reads TGTGCCAGCAGTTACCTCGGGGGAGGGGACTATGGCTACACCTTC. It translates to CASSYLGGGDYGYTF.

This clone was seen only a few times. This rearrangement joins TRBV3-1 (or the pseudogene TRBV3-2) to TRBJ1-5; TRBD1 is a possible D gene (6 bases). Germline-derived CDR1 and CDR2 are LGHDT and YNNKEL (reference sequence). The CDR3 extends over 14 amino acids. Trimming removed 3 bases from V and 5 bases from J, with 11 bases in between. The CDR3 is CASSHTGKDQPQHF. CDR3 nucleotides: TGTGCCAGCAGCCACACAGGGAAAGATCAGCCCCAGCATTTT.

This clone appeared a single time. CDR3 coding DNA: TGTGCCAGCATGGCTGAGTCGGAGACCCAGTACTTC. Amino acid sequence: CASMAESETQYF. The rearrangement joins TRBV6-5 to TRBJ2-5; D remains ambiguous. With 7 bases removed from V and 5 bases from J, the gap between germline ends came to 11 bases. Germline V gives CDR1 MNHEY, CDR2 SVGAGI. The CDR3 is 12 residues long.

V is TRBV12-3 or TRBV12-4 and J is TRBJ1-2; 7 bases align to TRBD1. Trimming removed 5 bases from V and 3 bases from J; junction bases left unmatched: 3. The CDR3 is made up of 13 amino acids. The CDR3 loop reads CASSDGTDYGYTF. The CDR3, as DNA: TGTGCCAGCAGTGATGGGACAGACTATGGCTACACCTTC.

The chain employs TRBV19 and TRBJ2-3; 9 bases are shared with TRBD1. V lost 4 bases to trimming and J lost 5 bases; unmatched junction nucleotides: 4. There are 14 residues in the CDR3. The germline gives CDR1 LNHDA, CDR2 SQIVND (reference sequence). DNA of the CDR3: TGTGCCAGTAGTAGGAGGGACAGGGAAGATACGCAGTATTTT. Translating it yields CASSRRDREDTQYF.

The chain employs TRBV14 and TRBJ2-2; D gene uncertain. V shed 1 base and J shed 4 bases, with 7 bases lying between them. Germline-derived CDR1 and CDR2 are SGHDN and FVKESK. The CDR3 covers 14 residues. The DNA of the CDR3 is TGTGCCAGCAGCCAAGTCTGGGTCACCGGGGAGCTGTTTTTT. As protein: CASSQVWVTGELFF.

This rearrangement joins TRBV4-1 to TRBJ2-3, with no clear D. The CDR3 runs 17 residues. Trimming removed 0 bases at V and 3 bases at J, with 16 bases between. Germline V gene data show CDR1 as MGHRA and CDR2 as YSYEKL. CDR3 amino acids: CASSQEKAPSRTDTQYF. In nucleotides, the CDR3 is TGCGCCAGCAGCCAAGAAAAGGCACCCTCAAGGACAGATACGCAGTATTTT.

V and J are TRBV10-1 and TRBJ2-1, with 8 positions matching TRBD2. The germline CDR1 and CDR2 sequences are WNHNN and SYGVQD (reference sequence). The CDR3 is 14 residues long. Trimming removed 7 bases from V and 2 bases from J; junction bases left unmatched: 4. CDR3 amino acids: CASTREGPYNEQFF. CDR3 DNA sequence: TGCGCCAGCACTCGGGAGGGCCCCTACAATGAGCAGTTCTTC.

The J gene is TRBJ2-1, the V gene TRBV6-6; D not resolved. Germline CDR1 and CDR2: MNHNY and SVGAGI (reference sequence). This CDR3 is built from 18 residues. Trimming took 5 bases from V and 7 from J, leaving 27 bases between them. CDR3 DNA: TGTGCCAGCAGTCCCGTGGAAGTAATTGATCGATTCCATAATGAGCAGTTCTTC. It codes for CASSPVEVIDRFHNEQFF.

As DNA, the CDR3 is TGTGCCAGCAGCCAAGATAGGCGGGTCATGGGTCGGGAGACCCAGTACTTC. Protein product: CASSQDRRVMGRETQYF. This chain connects TRBV4-2 to TRBJ2-5; weak D call: TRBD2 (5 bases). V lost 0 bases to trimming and J lost 5 bases, with 19 bases between them. This CDR3 contains 17 residues. Germline values: CDR1 LGHNA, CDR2 YNFKEQ.

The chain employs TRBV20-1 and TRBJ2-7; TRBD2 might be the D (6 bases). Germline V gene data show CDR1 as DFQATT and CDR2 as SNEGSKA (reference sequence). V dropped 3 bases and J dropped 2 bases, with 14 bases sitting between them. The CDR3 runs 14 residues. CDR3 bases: TGCAGTGCTAGTGATCGGGGGTCGCCCTACGAGCAGTACTTC. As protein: CSASDRGSPYEQYF.

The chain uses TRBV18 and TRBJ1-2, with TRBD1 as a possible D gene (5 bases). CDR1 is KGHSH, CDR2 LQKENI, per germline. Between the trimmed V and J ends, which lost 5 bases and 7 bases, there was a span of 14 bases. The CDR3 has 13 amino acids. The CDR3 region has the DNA TGTGCCAGCTCAACGGACGGGGCCGGTGGCTACACCTTC. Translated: CASSTDGAGGYTF.

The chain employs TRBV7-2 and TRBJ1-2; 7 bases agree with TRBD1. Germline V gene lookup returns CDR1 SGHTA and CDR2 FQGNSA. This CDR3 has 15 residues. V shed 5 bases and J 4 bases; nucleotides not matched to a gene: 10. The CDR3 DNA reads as TGTGCCAGCAGCCTCCAGGGGGGAGATGGCTATGGCTACACCTTC. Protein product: CASSLQGGDGYGYTF.

This CDR3 reads CASSSTLWVGRETQYF. The CDR3 DNA reads as TGTGCCAGCAGTTCTACGCTGTGGGTGGGTCGGGAGACCCAGTACTTC. The chain has TRBV6-5 and TRBJ2-5, with D uncertain. This CDR3 spans 16 amino acids. CDR1 and CDR2 (germline): MNHEY, SVGAGI. Trimming removed 4 bases from V and 5 bases from J, with 20 bases in between.